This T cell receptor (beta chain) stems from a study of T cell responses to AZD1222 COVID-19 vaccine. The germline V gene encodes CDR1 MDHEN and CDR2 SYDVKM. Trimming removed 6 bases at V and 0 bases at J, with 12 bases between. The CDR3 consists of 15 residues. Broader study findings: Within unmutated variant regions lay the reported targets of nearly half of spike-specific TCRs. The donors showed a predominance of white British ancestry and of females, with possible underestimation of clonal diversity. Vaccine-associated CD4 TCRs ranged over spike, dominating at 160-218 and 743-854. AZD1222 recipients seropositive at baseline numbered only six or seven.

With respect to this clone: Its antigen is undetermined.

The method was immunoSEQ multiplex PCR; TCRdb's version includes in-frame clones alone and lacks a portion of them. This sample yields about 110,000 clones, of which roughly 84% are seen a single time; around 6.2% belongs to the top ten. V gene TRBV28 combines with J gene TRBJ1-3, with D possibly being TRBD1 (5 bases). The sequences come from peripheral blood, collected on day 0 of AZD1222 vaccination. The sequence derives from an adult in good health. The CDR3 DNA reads TGTGCCAGCAGCCTGGGGGTCCTCTCTGGAAACACCATATATTTT. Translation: CASSLGVLSGNTIYF.